Presented here are 9 T cell receptor beta chains from one specimen sequenced in a study of T cell changes during pregnancy in multiple sclerosis. Assay used: immunoSEQ multiplex PCR; TCRdb lists only in-frame clones, some missing. This table has 55,000 to 80,000 clones, roughly 92% appearing once. Sequences were derived from CD8+ T cells from peripheral blood mononuclear cells, sampled in the second trimester of pregnancy. The receptors derive from a female donor with multiple sclerosis, enrolled in a pregnancy study.

The chain couples TRBV7-9 to TRBJ2-7; 8 nucleotides match TRBD2. This CDR3 is built from 16 residues. Per germline, CDR1 SEHNR and CDR2 FQNEAQ (reference sequence). Losses at the gene ends were 5 bases for V and 1 base for J; bases not matched to a gene: 10. The CDR3 here is CASSGGRYSDSYEQYF. CDR3 sequence (DNA): TGTGCCAGCAGCGGCGGGAGGTACAGTGATTCCTACGAGCAGTACTTC. The variable domain in full, completed from reference TRBV7-9 and TRBJ2-7, reads DTGVSQNPRHKITKRGQNVTFRCDPISEHNRLYWYRQTLGQGPEFLTYFQNEAQLEKSRLLSDRFSAERPKGSFSTLEIQRTEQGDSAMYLCASSGGRYSDSYEQYFGPGTRLTVT.

This clone was recorded only once. This chain joins TRBV15 and TRBJ2-7, with D tentatively TRBD1 (5 bases). This CDR3 contains 14 residues. Trimming left V 6 bases short and J 4 bases short, with 16 bases between. The V gene's germline CDR1 is LNHNV and CDR2 YYDKDF (reference sequence). CDR3 DNA: TGTGCCACCAGTTTGAGTCAGGGTTTTTACGAGCAGTACTTC. Protein: CATSLSQGFYEQYF.

The chain combines TRBV5-4 with TRBJ2-7; TRBD2 agrees at 8 bases. V shed 3 bases, J shed 4 bases, and the junction held 6 bases outside the gene matches. Germline V gene lookup returns CDR1 SGHNT and CDR2 YYREEE (reference sequence). The CDR3 runs 14 residues. This CDR3 reads CASSWGRGDYEQYF. CDR3 in DNA: TGTGCCAGCAGCTGGGGGCGGGGGGATTACGAGCAGTACTTC.

V usage is TRBV19 and J usage is TRBJ1-1; possible D gene TRBD1, 5 bases. This CDR3 spans 15 amino acids. Germline CDR1 LNHDA, CDR2 SQIVND (reference sequence). V was trimmed by 7 bases and J by 3 bases, leaving 18 bases between them. CDR3 sequence: CASTPGLAGHTEAFF. DNA for the CDR3: TGTGCCAGTACCCCAGGGCTCGCAGGGCACACTGAAGCTTTCTTT.

The chain joins TRBV25-1 to TRBJ1-2, with 7 nucleotides matching TRBD1. There are 14 residues in the CDR3. Germline CDR1 is MGHDK and CDR2 is SYGVNS. J was trimmed by 2 bases and V by 10 bases; bases with no gene match: 10. The CDR3 DNA sequence: TGTGCCACACATCCAGGGACAGTCAACTATGGCTACACCTTC. Encoded protein: CATHPGTVNYGYTF.

This clone was seen a single time. The chain couples TRBV2 to TRBJ2-5, with D tentatively TRBD1 (5 bases). TRBJ2-7 explains the end of the DNA better; the J call may be wrong. The CDR3 is 14 amino acids. The germline V gene encodes CDR1 SNHLY and CDR2 FYNNEI. CDR3 amino acids: CASSEDARAYEQYF. The CDR3 DNA reads as TGTGCCAGCAGTGAAGATGCCAGGGCCTACGAGCAGTACTTC.

This chain joins TRBV27 and TRBJ1-2; D perhaps matches TRBD1 (5 bases). Looked up from germline, CDR1 is MNHEY and CDR2 is SMNVEV (reference sequence). Deletions cut 3 bases from V and 3 bases from J, with 8 bases between. The CDR3 contains 13 residues. The CDR3 loop reads CASSFSRDYGYTF. The CDR3 DNA is TGTGCCAGCAGTTTCAGCAGGGACTATGGCTACACCTTC.

The V and J genes are TRBV20-1 and TRBJ2-5; TRBD2 agrees at 8 bases. This CDR3 has 11 amino acids. J was trimmed by 6 bases and V by 5 bases; bases with no gene match: 2. The germline gives CDR1 DFQATT, CDR2 SNEGSKA (reference sequence). The chain's CDR3 is CSAREGKTQYF. CDR3 coding DNA: TGCAGTGCTCGGGAGGGGAAGACCCAGTACTTC.

The chain couples TRBV9 to TRBJ2-7; tentative D call: TRBD1 (6 bases). The germline gives CDR1 SGDLS, CDR2 YYNGEE. The CDR3 extends over 13 amino acids. V was pared by 0 bases and J by 6 bases, with 10 bases between. The CDR3 sequence is CASSVGGTPEQYF. CDR3 DNA sequence: TGTGCCAGCAGCGTAGGTGGGACACCCGAGCAGTACTTC.